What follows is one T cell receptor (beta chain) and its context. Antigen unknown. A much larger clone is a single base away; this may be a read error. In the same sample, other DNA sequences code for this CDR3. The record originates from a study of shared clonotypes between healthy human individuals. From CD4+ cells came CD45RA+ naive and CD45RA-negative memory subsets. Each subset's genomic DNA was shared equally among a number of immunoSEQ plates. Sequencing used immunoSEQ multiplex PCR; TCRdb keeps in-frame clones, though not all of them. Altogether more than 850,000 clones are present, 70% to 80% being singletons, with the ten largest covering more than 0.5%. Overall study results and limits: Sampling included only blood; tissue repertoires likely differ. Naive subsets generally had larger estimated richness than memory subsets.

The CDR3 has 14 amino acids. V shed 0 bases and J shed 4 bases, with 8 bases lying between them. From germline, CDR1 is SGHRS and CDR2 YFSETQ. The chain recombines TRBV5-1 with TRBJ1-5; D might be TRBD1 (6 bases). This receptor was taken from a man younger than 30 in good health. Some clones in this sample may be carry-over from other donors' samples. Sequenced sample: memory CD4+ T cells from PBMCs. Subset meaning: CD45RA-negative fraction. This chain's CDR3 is CASSLGTENQPQHF. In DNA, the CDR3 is TGCGCCAGCAGCTTGGGGACAGAGAATCAGCCCCAGCATTTT.